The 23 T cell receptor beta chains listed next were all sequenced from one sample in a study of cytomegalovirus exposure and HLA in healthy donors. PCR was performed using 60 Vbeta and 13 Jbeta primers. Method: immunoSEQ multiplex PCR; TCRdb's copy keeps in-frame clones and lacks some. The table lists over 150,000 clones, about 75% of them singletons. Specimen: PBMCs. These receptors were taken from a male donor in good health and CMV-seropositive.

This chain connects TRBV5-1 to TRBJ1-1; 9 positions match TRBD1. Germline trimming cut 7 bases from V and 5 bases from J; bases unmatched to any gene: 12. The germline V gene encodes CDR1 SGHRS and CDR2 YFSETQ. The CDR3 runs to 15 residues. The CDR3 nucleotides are TGCGCCAGCTTACCCGGGACAGGGCCGAAAACTGAAGCTTTCTTT. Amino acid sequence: CASLPGTGPKTEAFF.

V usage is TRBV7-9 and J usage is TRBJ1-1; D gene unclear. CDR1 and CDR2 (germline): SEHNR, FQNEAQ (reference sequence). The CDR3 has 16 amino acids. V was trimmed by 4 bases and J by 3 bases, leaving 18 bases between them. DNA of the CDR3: TGTGCCAGCAGCTCGATCGACGTGAACTACGACACTGAAGCTTTCTTT. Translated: CASSSIDVNYDTEAFF.

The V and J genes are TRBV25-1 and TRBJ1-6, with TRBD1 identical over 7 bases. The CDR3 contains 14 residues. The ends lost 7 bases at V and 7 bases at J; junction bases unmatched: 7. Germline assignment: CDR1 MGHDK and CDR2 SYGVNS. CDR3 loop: CASTAGQENSPLHF. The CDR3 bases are TGTGCCAGCACCGCAGGACAGGAGAATTCACCCCTCCACTTT.

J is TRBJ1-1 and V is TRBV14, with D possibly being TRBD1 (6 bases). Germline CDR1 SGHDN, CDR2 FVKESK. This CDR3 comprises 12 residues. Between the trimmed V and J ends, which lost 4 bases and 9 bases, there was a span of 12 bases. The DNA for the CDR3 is TGTGCCAGCAGCCCCGGGACACGAAAAGCTTTCTTT. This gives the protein CASSPGTRKAFF.

CDR3 in DNA: TGTGCCAGCAGTTTAACAGCAAACACTGAAGCTTTCTTT. Translating gives CASSLTANTEAFF. The V call is TRBV27, the J call TRBJ1-1, with D unresolved. There are 13 residues in the CDR3. Germline-derived CDR1 and CDR2 are MNHEY and SMNVEV (reference sequence). Trimming took off 2 bases at V and 2 bases at J, with 6 bases between the two ends.

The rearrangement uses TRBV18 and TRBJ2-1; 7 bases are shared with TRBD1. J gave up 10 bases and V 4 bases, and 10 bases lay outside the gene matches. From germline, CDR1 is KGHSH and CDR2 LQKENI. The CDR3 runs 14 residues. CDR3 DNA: TGTGCCAGCTCACTACGACAGGGTTATCGGGAGCAGTTCTTC. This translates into CASSLRQGYREQFF.

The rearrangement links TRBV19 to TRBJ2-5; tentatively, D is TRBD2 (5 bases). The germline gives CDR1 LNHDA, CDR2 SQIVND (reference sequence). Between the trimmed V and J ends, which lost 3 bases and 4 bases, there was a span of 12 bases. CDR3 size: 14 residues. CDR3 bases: TGTGCCAGTAGTATTGGTGGAGGAGGAGAGACCCAGTACTTC. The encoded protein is CASSIGGGGETQYF.

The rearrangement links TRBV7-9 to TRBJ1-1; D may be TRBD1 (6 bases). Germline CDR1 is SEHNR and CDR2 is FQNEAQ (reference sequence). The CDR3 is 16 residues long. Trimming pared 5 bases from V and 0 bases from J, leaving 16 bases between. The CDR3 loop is CASSRFGQTMNTEAFF. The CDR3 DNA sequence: TGTGCCAGCAGCCGTTTTGGACAGACAATGAACACTGAAGCTTTCTTT. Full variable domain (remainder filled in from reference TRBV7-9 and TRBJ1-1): DTGVSQNPRHKITKRGQNVTFRCDPISEHNRLYWYRQTLGQGPEFLTYFQNEAQLEKSRLLSDRFSAERPKGSFSTLEIQRTEQGDSAMYLCASSRFGQTMNTEAFFGQGTRLTVV.

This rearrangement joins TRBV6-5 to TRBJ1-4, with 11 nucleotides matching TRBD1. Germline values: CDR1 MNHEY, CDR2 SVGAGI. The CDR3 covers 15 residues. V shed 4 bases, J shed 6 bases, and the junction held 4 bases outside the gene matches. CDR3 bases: TGTGCCAGCAGTTGGACAGGGGGCGGCGATGAAAAACTGTTTTTT. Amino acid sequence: CASSWTGGGDEKLFF.

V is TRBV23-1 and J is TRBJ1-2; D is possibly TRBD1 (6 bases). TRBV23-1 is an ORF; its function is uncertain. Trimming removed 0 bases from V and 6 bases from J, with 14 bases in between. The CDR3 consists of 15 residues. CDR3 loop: CASSQSEGGRDGYTF. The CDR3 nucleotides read TGCGCCAGCAGTCAATCTGAAGGGGGTCGTGATGGCTACACCTTC.

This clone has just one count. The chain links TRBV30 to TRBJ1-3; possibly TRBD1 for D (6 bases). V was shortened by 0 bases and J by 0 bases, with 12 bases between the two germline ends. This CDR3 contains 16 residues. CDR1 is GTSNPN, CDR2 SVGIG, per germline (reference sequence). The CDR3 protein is CAWSVRWGPSGNTIYF. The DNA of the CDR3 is TGTGCCTGGAGTGTACGCTGGGGGCCCTCTGGAAACACCATATATTTT.

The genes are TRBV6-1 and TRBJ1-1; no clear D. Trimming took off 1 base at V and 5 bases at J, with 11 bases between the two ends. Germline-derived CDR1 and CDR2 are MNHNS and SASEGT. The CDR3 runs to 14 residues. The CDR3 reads CASSEGRRRTEAFF. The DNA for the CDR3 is TGTGCCAGCAGTGAAGGGCGGAGGCGGACTGAAGCTTTCTTT.

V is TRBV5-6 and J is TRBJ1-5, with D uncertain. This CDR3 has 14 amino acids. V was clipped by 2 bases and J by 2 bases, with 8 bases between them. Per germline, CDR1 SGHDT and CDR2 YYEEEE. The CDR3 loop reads CASSFRRGNQPQHF. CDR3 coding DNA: TGTGCCAGCAGCTTCCGGAGAGGCAATCAGCCCCAGCATTTT. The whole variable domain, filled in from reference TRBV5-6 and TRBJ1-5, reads DAGVTQSPTHLIKTRGQQVTLRCSPKSGHDTVSWYQQALGQGPQFIFQYYEEEERQRGNFPDRFSGHQFPNYSSELNVNALLLGDSALYLCASSFRRGNQPQHFGDGTRLSIL.

CDR3 loop: CASSPPVPGQGAKGYTF. In DNA, the CDR3 is TGTGCCAGCAGCCCGCCCGTACCGGGACAGGGGGCGAAGGGCTACACCTTC. V usage is TRBV7-9 and J usage is TRBJ1-2; 12 nucleotides match TRBD1. J gave up 8 bases and V 5 bases, and 15 bases lay outside the gene matches. The CDR3 is made up of 17 amino acids. Germline-derived CDR1 and CDR2 are SEHNR and FQNEAQ (reference sequence).

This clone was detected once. CDR3 in amino acids: CASSSQETQYF. CDR3 in DNA: TGTGCCAGCAGCTCTCAAGAGACCCAGTACTTC. The V gene is TRBV11-2, the J gene TRBJ2-5; D gene uncertain. The CDR3 has 11 residues. The V gene's germline CDR1 is SGHAT and CDR2 FQNNGV. V was trimmed by 4 bases and J by 2 bases, leaving 2 bases between them.

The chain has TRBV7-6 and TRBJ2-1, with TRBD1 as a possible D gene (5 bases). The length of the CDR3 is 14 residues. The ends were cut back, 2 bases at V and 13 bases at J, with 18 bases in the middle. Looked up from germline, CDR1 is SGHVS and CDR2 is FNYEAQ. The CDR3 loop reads CASSLNFQGSGQFF. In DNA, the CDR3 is TGTGCCAGCAGCTTAAATTTCCAGGGATCTGGTCAGTTCTTC.

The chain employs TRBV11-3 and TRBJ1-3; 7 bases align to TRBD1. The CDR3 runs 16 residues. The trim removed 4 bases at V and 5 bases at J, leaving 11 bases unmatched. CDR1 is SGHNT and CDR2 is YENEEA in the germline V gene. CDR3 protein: CASSCRDRVLRNTIYF. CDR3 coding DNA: TGTGCCAGCAGCTGCCGGGACAGAGTCCTCCGAAACACCATATATTTT.

The CDR3 reads CASSPTRSETQYF. CDR3 in DNA: TGTGCCAGCAGCCCGACTAGATCGGAGACCCAGTACTTC. The chain has TRBV7-3 and TRBJ2-5; tentatively, D is TRBD2 (6 bases). Germline CDR1 reads SGHTA; CDR2 reads FQGTGA. The CDR3 has 13 amino acids. V gave up 5 bases and J gave up 5 bases, with 12 bases separating them.

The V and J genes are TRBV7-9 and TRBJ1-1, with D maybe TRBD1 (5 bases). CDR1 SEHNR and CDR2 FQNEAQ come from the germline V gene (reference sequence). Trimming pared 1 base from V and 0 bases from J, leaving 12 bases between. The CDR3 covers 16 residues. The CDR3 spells CASSLGRGTMNTEAFF. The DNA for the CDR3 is TGTGCCAGCAGCTTAGGGCGGGGCACCATGAACACTGAAGCTTTCTTT.

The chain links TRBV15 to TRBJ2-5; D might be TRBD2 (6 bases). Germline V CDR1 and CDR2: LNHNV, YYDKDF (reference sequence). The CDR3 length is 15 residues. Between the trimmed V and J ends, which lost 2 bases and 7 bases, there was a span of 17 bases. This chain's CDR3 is CATSRRLGAGGTQYF. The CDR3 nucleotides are TGTGCCACCAGCAGAAGACTAGGGGCCGGGGGGACCCAGTACTTC.

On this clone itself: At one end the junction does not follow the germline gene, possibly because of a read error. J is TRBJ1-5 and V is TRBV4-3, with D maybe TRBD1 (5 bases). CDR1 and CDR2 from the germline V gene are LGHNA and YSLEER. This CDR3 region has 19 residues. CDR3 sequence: CASSQGWEGRILSDQPQHF. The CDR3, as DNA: TGCGCCAGCAGCCAAGGATGGGAGGGGCGGATACTTAGCGATCAGCCCCAGCATTTT.

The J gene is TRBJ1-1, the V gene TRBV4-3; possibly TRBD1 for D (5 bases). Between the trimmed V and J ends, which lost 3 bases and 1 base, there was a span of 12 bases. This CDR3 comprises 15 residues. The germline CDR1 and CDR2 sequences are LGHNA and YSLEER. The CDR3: CASSQDRQSNTEAFF. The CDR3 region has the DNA TGCGCCAGCAGCCAGGATCGACAGTCGAACACTGAAGCTTTCTTT.

CDR3 region: CASSLVDTYEQYF. The CDR3 nucleotides read TGCGCCAGCAGCTTGGTCGACACCTACGAGCAGTACTTC. The chain is built from TRBV5-1 and TRBJ2-7; D not certain. Germline lookup yields CDR1 SGHRS and CDR2 YFSETQ. Trimming stripped 0 bases from V and 2 bases from J, with 6 bases between. This CDR3 is 13 amino acids long.